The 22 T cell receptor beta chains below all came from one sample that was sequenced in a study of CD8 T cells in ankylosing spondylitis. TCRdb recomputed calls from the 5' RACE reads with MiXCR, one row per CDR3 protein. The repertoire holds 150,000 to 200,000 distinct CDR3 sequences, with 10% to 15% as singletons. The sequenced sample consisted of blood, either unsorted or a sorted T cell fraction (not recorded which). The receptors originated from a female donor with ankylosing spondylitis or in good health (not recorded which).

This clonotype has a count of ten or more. In DNA, the CDR3 is TGTGCCAGCAGTTTTCAAGAGGATTCACCCCTCCACTTT. Translation: CASSFQEDSPLHF. This chain uses TRBV28 with TRBJ1-6; D unresolved. The CDR3 runs to 13 residues. Between the trimmed V and J ends, which lost 3 bases and 8 bases, there was a span of 8 bases. Germline CDR1 and CDR2: MDHEN and SYDVKM.

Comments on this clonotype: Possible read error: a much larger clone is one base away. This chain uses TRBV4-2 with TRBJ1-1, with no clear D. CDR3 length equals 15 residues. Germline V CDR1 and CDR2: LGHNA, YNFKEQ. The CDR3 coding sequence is TGTGCCAGCGGCCAAGATGAGGGCGGGTGGGCCGAAGCTTTCTTT. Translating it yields CASGQDEGGWAEAFF.

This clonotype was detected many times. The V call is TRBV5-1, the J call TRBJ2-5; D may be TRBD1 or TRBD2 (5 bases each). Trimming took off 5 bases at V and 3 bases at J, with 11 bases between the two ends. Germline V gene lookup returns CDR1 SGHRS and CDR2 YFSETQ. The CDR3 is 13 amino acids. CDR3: CASRPGTEETQYF. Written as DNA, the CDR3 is TGCGCCAGCAGGCCGGGGACGGAAGAGACCCAGTACTTC.

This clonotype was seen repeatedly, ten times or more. CDR3 coding DNA: TGCAGTGCTAGAATACAGCACGAGCAGTACTTC. It encodes CSARIQHEQYF. The chain links TRBV20-1 to TRBJ2-7; D is unresolved. The CDR3 extends over 11 amino acids. From germline, CDR1 is DFQATT and CDR2 SNEGSKA (reference sequence). Trimming took 2 bases from V and 5 from J, leaving 7 bases between them.

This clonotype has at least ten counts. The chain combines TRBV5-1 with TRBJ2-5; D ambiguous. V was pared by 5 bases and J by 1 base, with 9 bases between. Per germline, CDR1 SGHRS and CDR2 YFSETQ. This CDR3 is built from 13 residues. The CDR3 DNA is TGCGCCAGCAGTTTAGGCAGCCAAGAGACCCAGTACTTC. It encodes CASSLGSQETQYF.

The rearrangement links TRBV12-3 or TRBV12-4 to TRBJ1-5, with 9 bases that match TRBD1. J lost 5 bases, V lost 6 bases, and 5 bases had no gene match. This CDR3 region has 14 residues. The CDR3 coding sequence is TGTGCCAGCAGGGCACAGGGGGCGGATCAGCCCCAGCATTTT. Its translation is CASRAQGADQPQHF.

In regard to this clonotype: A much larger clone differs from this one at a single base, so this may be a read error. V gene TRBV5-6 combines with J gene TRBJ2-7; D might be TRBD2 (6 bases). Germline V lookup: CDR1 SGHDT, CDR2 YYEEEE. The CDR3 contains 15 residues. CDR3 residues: CAGSRDSINSYEQYF. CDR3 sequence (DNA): TGTGCCGGCAGCCGGGACTCGATAAACTCCTACGAGCAGTACTTC.

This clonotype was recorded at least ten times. The chain's CDR3 is CASSHRLAGGSYEQYF. CDR3 sequence (DNA): TGTGCCAGCAGCCACCGACTAGCGGGTGGCTCCTACGAGCAGTACTTC. V usage is TRBV7-8 and J usage is TRBJ2-7; TRBD2 matches at 10 bases. The CDR3 runs to 16 residues. Trimming removed 5 bases from V and 0 bases from J; junction bases left unmatched: 7. The germline V gene has CDR1 SGHVS and CDR2 FQNEAQ.

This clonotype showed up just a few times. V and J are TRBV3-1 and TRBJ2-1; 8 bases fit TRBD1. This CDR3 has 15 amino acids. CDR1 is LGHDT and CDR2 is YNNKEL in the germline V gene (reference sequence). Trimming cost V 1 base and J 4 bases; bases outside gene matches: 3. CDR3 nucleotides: TGTGCCAGCAGCCAAGTAACAGGGGGATACAATGAGCAGTTCTTC. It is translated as CASSQVTGGYNEQFF.

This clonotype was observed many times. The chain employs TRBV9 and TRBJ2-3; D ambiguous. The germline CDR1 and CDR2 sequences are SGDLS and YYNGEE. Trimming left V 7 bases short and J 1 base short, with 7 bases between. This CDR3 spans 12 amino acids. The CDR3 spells CASSERTDTQYF. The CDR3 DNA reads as TGTGCCAGCTCGGAGCGCACAGATACGCAGTATTTT.

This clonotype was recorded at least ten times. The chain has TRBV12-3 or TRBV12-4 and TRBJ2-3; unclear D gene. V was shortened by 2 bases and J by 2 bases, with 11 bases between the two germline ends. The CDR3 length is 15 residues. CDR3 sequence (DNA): TGTGCCAGCAGTTTACAGGCGCGATCCACAGATACGCAGTATTTT. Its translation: CASSLQARSTDTQYF.

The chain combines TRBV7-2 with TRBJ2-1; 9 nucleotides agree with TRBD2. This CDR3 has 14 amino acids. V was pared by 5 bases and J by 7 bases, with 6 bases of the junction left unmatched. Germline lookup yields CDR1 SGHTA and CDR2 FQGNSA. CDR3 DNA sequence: TGTGCCAGCAGCCTGGGACTAGCTGGGAATGAGCAGTTCTTC. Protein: CASSLGLAGNEQFF. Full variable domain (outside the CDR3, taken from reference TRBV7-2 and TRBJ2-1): GAGVSQSPSNKVTEKGKDVELRCDPISGHTALYWYRQSLGQGLEFLIYFQGNSAPDKSGLPSDRFSAERTGGSVSTLTIQRTQQEDSAVYLCASSLGLAGNEQFFGPGTRLTVL.

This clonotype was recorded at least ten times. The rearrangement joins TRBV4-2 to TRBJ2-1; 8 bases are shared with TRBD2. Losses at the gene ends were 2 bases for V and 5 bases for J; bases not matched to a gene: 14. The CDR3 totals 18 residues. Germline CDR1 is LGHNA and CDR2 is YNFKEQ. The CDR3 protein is CASSQRPGLGEGNNEQFF. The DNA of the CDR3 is TGTGCCAGCAGCCAAAGGCCGGGACTAGGAGAGGGGAACAATGAGCAGTTCTTC.

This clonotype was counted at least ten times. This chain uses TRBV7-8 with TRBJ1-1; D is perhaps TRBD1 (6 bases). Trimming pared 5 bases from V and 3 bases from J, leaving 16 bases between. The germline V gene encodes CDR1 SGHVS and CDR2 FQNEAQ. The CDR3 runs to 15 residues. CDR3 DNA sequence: TGTGCCAGCAGCCAAACACAGGGATTTGACACTGAAGCTTTCTTT. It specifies CASSQTQGFDTEAFF.

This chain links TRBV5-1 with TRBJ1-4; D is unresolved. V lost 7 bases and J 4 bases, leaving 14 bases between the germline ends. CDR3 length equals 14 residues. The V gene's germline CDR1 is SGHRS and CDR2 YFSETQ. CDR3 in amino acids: CASGPGRLNEKLFF. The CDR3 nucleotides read TGCGCCAGCGGCCCGGGAAGGCTTAATGAAAAACTGTTTTTT.

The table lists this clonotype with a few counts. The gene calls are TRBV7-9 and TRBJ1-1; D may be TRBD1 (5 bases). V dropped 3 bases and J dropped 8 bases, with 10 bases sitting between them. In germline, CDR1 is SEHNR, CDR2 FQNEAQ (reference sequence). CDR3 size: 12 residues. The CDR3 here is CASSLLTAEAFF. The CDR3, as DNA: TGTGCCAGCAGCTTGTTGACAGCCGAAGCTTTCTTT.

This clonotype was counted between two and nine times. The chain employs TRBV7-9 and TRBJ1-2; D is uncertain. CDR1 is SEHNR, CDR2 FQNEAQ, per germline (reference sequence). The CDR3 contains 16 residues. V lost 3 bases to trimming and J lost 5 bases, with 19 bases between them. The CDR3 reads CASSLDGTGSGYGYTF. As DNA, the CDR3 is TGTGCCAGCAGCTTGGACGGTACCGGGAGTGGGTATGGCTACACCTTC. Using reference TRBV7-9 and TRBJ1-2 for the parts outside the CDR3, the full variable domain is DTGVSQNPRHKITKRGQNVTFRCDPISEHNRLYWYRQTLGQGPEFLTYFQNEAQLEKSRLLSDRFSAERPKGSFSTLEIQRTEQGDSAMYLCASSLDGTGSGYGYTFGSGTRLTVV.

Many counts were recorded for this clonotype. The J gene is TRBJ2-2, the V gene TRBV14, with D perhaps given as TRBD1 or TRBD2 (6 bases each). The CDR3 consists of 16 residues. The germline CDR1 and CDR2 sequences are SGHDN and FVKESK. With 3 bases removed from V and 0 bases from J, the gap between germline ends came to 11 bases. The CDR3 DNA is TGTGCCAGCAGCCACTTAAGGGGGGCGAACACCGGGGAGCTGTTTTTT. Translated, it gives CASSHLRGANTGELFF.

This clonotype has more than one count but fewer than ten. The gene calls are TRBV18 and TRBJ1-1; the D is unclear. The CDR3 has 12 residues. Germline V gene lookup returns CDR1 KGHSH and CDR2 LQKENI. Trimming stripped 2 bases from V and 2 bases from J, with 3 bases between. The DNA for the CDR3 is TGTGCCAGCTCACCAGCCAACACTGAAGCTTTCTTT. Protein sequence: CASSPANTEAFF.

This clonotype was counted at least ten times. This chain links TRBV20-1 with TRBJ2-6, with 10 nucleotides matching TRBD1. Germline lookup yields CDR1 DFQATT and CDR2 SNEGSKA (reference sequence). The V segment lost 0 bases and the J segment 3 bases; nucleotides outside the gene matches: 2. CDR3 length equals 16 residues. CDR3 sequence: CSAREGDRGGANVLTF. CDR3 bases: TGCAGTGCTAGAGAGGGGGACAGGGGTGGGGCCAACGTCCTGACTTTC.

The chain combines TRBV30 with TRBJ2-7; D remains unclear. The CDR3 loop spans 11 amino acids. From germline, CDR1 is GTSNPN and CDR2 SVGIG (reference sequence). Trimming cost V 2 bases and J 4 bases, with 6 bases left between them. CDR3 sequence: CAWSREYEQYF. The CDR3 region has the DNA TGTGCCTGGAGTAGGGAATACGAGCAGTACTTC. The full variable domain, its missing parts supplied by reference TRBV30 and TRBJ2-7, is SQTIHQWPATLVQPVGSPLSLECTVEGTSNPNLYWYRQAAGRGLQLLFYSVGIGQISSEVPQNLSASRPQDRQFILSSKKLLLSDSGFYLCAWSREYEQYFGPGTRLTVT.

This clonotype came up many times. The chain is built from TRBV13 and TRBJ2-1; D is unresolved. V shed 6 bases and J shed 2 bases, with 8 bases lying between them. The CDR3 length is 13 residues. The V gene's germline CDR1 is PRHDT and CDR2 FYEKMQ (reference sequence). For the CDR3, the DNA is TGTGCCAGCAGAACCTACCCCTACAATGAGCAGTTCTTC. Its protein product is CASRTYPYNEQFF.